This T cell receptor (beta chain) originates from a study of blood T cell repertoires in COVID-19. Study in general: Acute and convalescent COVID-19 specimens originated in the United States, Italy and Spain.

Germline assignment: CDR1 SGHRS and CDR2 YFSETQ. V dropped 4 bases and J dropped 1 base, with 11 bases sitting between them. The CDR3 is made up of 14 amino acids. Study processing details: Reference gene primers were amplified, and this amplification served to estimate nucleated cell counts. The assay was immunoSEQ multiplex PCR, and TCRdb's table has in-frame clones only and misses some. V, J and clone size were drawn from that table, and D and trimming were deduced from the DNA. The repertoire consists of around 230,000 clones, with about 85% occurring once and the leading ten covering under 3%. Recovered Cohort 3 donors showed two negative PCRs, clearance, or symptom resolution.

This TCR was sampled from a young woman who had recovered from COVID-19. The chain has TRBV5-1 and TRBJ1-1, with no clear D. Sequencing was done on a sample of PBMCs or T cells enriched from blood (not recorded which). The CDR3 loop is CASSPPSGNTEAFF. The CDR3 DNA sequence: TGCGCCAGCAGCCCCCCTTCAGGGAACACTGAAGCTTTCTTT.